This T cell receptor (beta chain) was captured by sequencing in a study of blood T cell repertoires in COVID-19. Study-level information: The origin of the acute and convalescent COVID-19 samples was the United States, Italy and Spain. T cells, B-cell-depleted T cells, or PBMCs provided the cDNA or gDNA that served as material.

The authors' processing: Reference gene primer amplification yielded estimated nucleated cell counts. Measured with immunoSEQ multiplex PCR; TCRdb has only the in-frame clones, and not every one. The DNA was the basis for D and trimming; V, J and clone size are from that table. The sample has approximately 10,000 clones, 80% to 90% seen once; the top ten hold around 32%. This clone is judged medium-sized. CDR3 length equals 14 residues. Trimming removed 7 bases from V and 0 bases from J, with 10 bases in between. CDR1 and CDR2 from the germline V gene are LNHDA and SQIVND (reference sequence). This TCR was sampled from a man aged 45 to 65 with active COVID-19. Sequenced material: peripheral blood. The gene calls are TRBV19 and TRBJ1-3; D is ambiguous. The CDR3 loop is CASTSQDSGNTIYF. The CDR3 DNA follows: TGTGCCAGTACCTCACAAGACTCTGGAAACACCATATATTTT.